Shown below are 8 T cell receptor beta chains from a single sample sequenced in a study of CD8 T cells in Susac syndrome. With random hexamers, reverse transcription was performed on about 0.5 to 1 ug of RNA. TCRdb re-analysed the immunoSEQ multiplex PCR reads in MiXCR, keeping a single row per CDR3 protein. The sample lists over 80,000 distinct CDR3 sequences, roughly 93% seen once, with around 0.31% in the top ten. Material: CD8+ T cells from PBMCs. Source of these receptors: a human donor in good health.

The rearrangement uses TRBV10-2 and TRBJ1-1, with no clear D. CDR3 size: 12 residues. V lost 4 bases, J lost 3 bases, and 6 bases lay in between. Germline V gene lookup returns CDR1 WSHSY and CDR2 SAAADI. In DNA form, the CDR3 reads TGCGCCAGCAGTGCCGACTACACTGAAGCTTTCTTT. Translation: CASSADYTEAFF.

This chain links TRBV29-1 with TRBJ2-3; D remains ambiguous. The CDR3 totals 14 residues. Per the germline V gene, CDR1 is SQVTM and CDR2 is ANQGSEA. V gave up 0 bases and J gave up 3 bases, with 10 bases separating them. The CDR3 region is CSVEETARTDTQYF. The DNA of the CDR3 is TGCAGCGTTGAAGAAACGGCGCGGACAGATACGCAGTATTTT.

The rearrangement links TRBV10-3 to TRBJ2-7; 14 bases fit TRBD2. V trimming: 8 bases; J trimming: 3 bases; junction bases outside the gene matches: 6. Germline V gene lookup returns CDR1 ENHRY and CDR2 SYGVKD. This CDR3 has 15 amino acids. The CDR3 DNA reads as TGTGCCATCCAGGGACTAGCGGGGGCCAACTACGAGCAGTACTTC. Residues: CAIQGLAGANYEQYF.

The genes are TRBV15 and TRBJ1-2; tentatively, D is TRBD1 (6 bases). The CDR3 spans 15 residues. The V and J ends lost 4 bases and 3 bases respectively, with 15 bases between them. Germline CDR1 reads LNHNV; CDR2 reads YYDKDF (reference sequence). In nucleotides, the CDR3 is TGTGCCACCAGCACTAAGCAGGGGTATGACTATGGCTACACCTTC. Encoded protein: CATSTKQGYDYGYTF.

This chain uses TRBV5-6 with TRBJ1-2; unclear D gene. The V and J ends lost 3 bases and 3 bases respectively, with 9 bases between them. Germline-derived CDR1 and CDR2 are SGHDT and YYEEEE. CDR3 length equals 13 residues. The CDR3 spells CASSSPEDYGYTF. In nucleotides, the CDR3 is TGTGCCAGCAGCTCCCCTGAAGACTATGGCTACACCTTC.

The V call is TRBV7-9, the J call TRBJ2-1; TRBD2 aligns across 10 bases. With V trimmed by 5 bases and J by 6 bases, 10 bases remained unmatched. This CDR3 region has 16 residues. Germline loops: CDR1 SEHNR, CDR2 FQNEAQ (reference sequence). CDR3 sequence reads: CASSEAGTSVGNEQFF. CDR3 nucleotides: TGTGCCAGCAGCGAAGCCGGGACTAGCGTGGGCAATGAGCAGTTCTTC. The full variable domain, in which reference TRBV7-9 and TRBJ2-1 provide the parts outside the CDR3, is DTGVSQNPRHKITKRGQNVTFRCDPISEHNRLYWYRQTLGQGPEFLTYFQNEAQLEKSRLLSDRFSAERPKGSFSTLEIQRTEQGDSAMYLCASSEAGTSVGNEQFFGPGTRLTVL.

This clonotype showed up just once. The chain is built from TRBV12-5 and TRBJ2-5, with D tentatively TRBD1 or TRBD2 (5 bases each). Germline assignment: CDR1 LGHNT and CDR2 FRNRAP. This CDR3 spans 13 amino acids. Trimming took 9 bases from V and 7 from J, leaving 18 bases between them. CDR3 nucleotide sequence: TGTGCTAGCCACGACCTAGGGGCGGGGACCCAGTACTTC. It translates to CASHDLGAGTQYF.

This sequence joins TRBV7-8 and TRBJ2-7; possibly TRBD2 for D (5 bases). The germline V and J ends were trimmed by 2 bases and 1 base, with 6 bases remaining between them. CDR1 is SGHVS and CDR2 is FQNEAQ in the germline V gene. The CDR3 totals 13 residues. CDR3 bases: TGTGCCAGCAGCTTACCGGGGTCCTACGAGCAGTACTTC. Its translation is CASSLPGSYEQYF.